This TCR beta chain is drawn from a study of blood T cells in healthy people across ages. Combining a sample-barcoded 5' primer with a J-beta primer mix, a second PCR ran for roughly 6 to 12 cycles. Each CDR3 protein gets one entry after TCRdb re-called the 5' RACE reads with MiXCR. The sample has approximately 1,000,000 distinct CDR3 sequences; around two fifths are singletons. This CDR3 comprises 13 residues. Germline lookup yields CDR1 GTSNPN and CDR2 SVGIG (reference sequence). Deletions cut 2 bases from V and 1 base from J, with 9 bases between. The chain combines TRBV30 with TRBJ2-7; D is perhaps TRBD2 (5 bases). This clonotype originated in a man between 18 and 35 years old in good health. Sequences were obtained from blood. The chain's CDR3 is CAWSRGLSYEQYF. The CDR3, as DNA: TGTGCCTGGAGTCGCGGACTTTCCTACGAGCAGTACTTC.